Listed below are T cell receptor beta chains from one sample, sequenced in a study of CD8 T cells in ankylosing spondylitis. TCRdb recomputed calls from the 5' RACE reads with MiXCR, one row per CDR3 protein. The sample gives some 330,000 distinct CDR3 sequences, approximately 8.2% of which show up once; approximately 15% is in the top ten. Sequencing was done on a sample of blood, either unsorted or a sorted T cell fraction (not recorded which). All receptors derive from a male donor with ankylosing spondylitis. CDR3s include the opening cysteine and the closing phenylalanine or tryptophan. The order of the fields is CDR3 DNA, CDR3 protein, D gene, J gene, V gene, clone size. D genes are given only for firm matches. Only some rows state a clone size, as once, few, many or a class for expanded clones.

TGTGCCAGCAGTTTAGGGCGCCGGGATACGCAGTATTTT	CASSLGRRDTQYF	.	TRBJ2-3	TRBV12-3/TRBV12-4	many
TGTGCCAGCAGCCCAACTCTGACGGCTGGCCTAACCTACGAGCAGTACTTC	CASSPTLTAGLTYEQYF	.	TRBJ2-7	TRBV5-5	few
TGTGCCAGCAGCTTAACAGGGGTGAACACTGAAGCTTTCTTT	CASSLTGVNTEAFF	TRBD1	TRBJ1-1	TRBV7-9	.
TGTGCCATCAAGAGCGGGAGGGCCCTTCCCGGGGAGCTGTTTTTT	CAIKSGRALPGELFF	TRBD2	TRBJ2-2	TRBV10-3	few
TGTGCCAGCAGCTCCACCGCTAGCGGGAGGTGGTACGAGCAGTACTTC	CASSSTASGRWYEQYF	TRBD2	TRBJ2-7	TRBV7-8	.
TGTGCCAGCAGTTTACAAGCGGGAAGCACAGATACGCAGTATTTT	CASSLQAGSTDTQYF	TRBD2	TRBJ2-3	TRBV12-3/TRBV12-4	few
TGTGCCAGCGGCAGAACCTCCTATAATTCACCCCTCCACTTT	CASGRTSYNSPLHF	.	TRBJ1-6	TRBV6-1	many
TGTGCCAGCAGTTTAGCTCTAGCGGGAGCTGAGCAGTTCTTC	CASSLALAGAEQFF	TRBD2	TRBJ2-1	TRBV27	many
TGCGCCAGCAGCCACCGACCTGCAAGGGGTAACTATGGCTACACCTTC	CASSHRPARGNYGYTF	.	TRBJ1-2	TRBV4-1	many
TGTGCCACCAGGGCAGGGACGAACACTGAAGCTTTCTTT	CATRAGTNTEAFF	.	TRBJ1-1	TRBV15	many
TGCAGTGCGACACCTAGCGGGAGGATCTACAATGAGCAGTTCTTC	CSATPSGRIYNEQFF	TRBD2	TRBJ2-1	TRBV20-1	.
TGTGCCAGCAGTTTATTAGTCCACGAGCAGTACTTC	CASSLLVHEQYF	.	TRBJ2-7	TRBV28	many
TGTGCCAGCAGGCGTGACCAAGAGACCCAGTACTTC	CASRRDQETQYF	.	TRBJ2-5	TRBV27	few
TGTGCCAGCAGTGAAGCTATCGGGCAGGCAATCTATGGCTACACCTTC	CASSEAIGQAIYGYTF	.	TRBJ1-2	TRBV6-1	many
TGTGCCAGCAGTAACGGGACTAGCGGGGATGACACAGATACGCAGTATTTT	CASSNGTSGDDTDTQYF	TRBD2	TRBJ2-3	TRBV12-3/TRBV12-4	.
TGCAGCGTAGTAACAGGGGACTATGGCTACACCTTC	CSVVTGDYGYTF	TRBD1	TRBJ1-2	TRBV29-1	many
TGTGCCAGCAGCGTAGTTGGCACAGATACGCAGTATTTT	CASSVVGTDTQYF	.	TRBJ2-3	TRBV9	few
TGCGCCAGCAGCTTGGGTCTGGGTGGGGATCAGCCCCAGCATTTT	CASSLGLGGDQPQHF	.	TRBJ1-5	TRBV5-1	few
TGCGCCAGCAGCCAAGCGATCCCGGGTTATGGCTACACCTTC	CASSQAIPGYGYTF	.	TRBJ1-2	TRBV5-1	many
TGTGCCAGCAGCACTCCCGGGACAGGGGCCTACAATGAGCAGTTCTTC	CASSTPGTGAYNEQFF	TRBD1	TRBJ2-1	TRBV7-2	.
TGTGCCAGCAGTCGAGACGGGGGGGTCTACAATGAGCAGTTCTTC	CASSRDGGVYNEQFF	TRBD2	TRBJ2-1	TRBV6-1	.
TGTGCCAGCAGCGTAGAACAGGGGCGATACTACGAGCAGTACTTC	CASSVEQGRYYEQYF	TRBD1	TRBJ2-7	TRBV9	few
TGCGCCAGCAGCTTGGTCGGGACTAGCGGGAGTGAGAGCACAGATACGCAGTATTTT	CASSLVGTSGSESTDTQYF	TRBD2	TRBJ2-3	TRBV5-1	many
TGTGCTGGAGAAAGCACAGATACGCAGTATTTT	CAGESTDTQYF	.	TRBJ2-3	TRBV20-1	many
TGTGCCAGCAGTTTAAGCCAGTTCTCTGGAAACACCATATATTTT	CASSLSQFSGNTIYF	.	TRBJ1-3	TRBV12-3/TRBV12-4	many
TGTGCCAGCTCACCAAGTGTAGTCCAGGGCGATGGCTACACCTTC	CASSPSVVQGDGYTF	.	TRBJ1-2	TRBV18	few
TGTGCCAGCAGCGTACGCCCCCTGGGGGGCCAAGAGACCCAGTACTTC	CASSVRPLGGQETQYF	.	TRBJ2-5	TRBV9	.
TGCAGCGTTGATTTCAGGGCCGTAGTTAGCACAGATACGCAGTATTTT	CSVDFRAVVSTDTQYF	.	TRBJ2-3	TRBV29-1	many
TGTGCCAGCAGCGTAGATTTAGCGAGGTATGAGCAGTTCTTC	CASSVDLARYEQFF	.	TRBJ2-1	TRBV9	.
TGCAGTGCTCGAAGGCGGACAGGGATAGGGGAGACCCAGTACTTC	CSARRRTGIGETQYF	TRBD1	TRBJ2-5	TRBV20-1	few
TGCAGTGCTACGGGACAGTACAATCAGCCCCAGCATTTT	CSATGQYNQPQHF	TRBD1	TRBJ1-5	TRBV20-1	.
TGTGCCACTAGTCATCCGAACACCGGGGAGCTGTTTTTT	CATSHPNTGELFF	.	TRBJ2-2	TRBV24-1	many
TGTGCCAGCAGTTCGCAGGGACTAGCGGGGGACAACACCGGGGAGCTGTTTTTT	CASSSQGLAGDNTGELFF	TRBD2	TRBJ2-2	TRBV6-5	few
TGTGCCAGCAGTTACCCTGTGGGGGGAGCGTCCTACGAGCAGTACTTC	CASSYPVGGASYEQYF	.	TRBJ2-7	TRBV6-2/TRBV6-3	many
TGTGCCAGTAGTAATGGCAGGGGACCAAATCAGCCCCAGCATTTT	CASSNGRGPNQPQHF	.	TRBJ1-5	TRBV19	few
TGTGCCAGCAGCCGATTTGAGGTCGATACGCAGTATTTT	CASSRFEVDTQYF	.	TRBJ2-3	TRBV3-1	few
TGCAGTGCTAGTAACCCCTCCGGCACCGGGGAGCTGTTTTTT	CSASNPSGTGELFF	.	TRBJ2-2	TRBV20-1	.
TGTGCCAGCAGTGACCTTACGCAGTATTTT	CASSDLTQYF	.	TRBJ2-3	TRBV2	many
TGTGCCAGCAGTCAACCGAAAGGCGTCGCAGATACGCAGTATTTT	CASSQPKGVADTQYF	.	TRBJ2-3	TRBV28	few
TGTGCCAGCAGTTACCAAGGCAGGGACGAGCAGTACTTC	CASSYQGRDEQYF	.	TRBJ2-7	TRBV6-5	many
TGTGCCAGCAGTACCTGGACTAGCGGGTCCTACGAGCAGTACTTC	CASSTWTSGSYEQYF	TRBD2	TRBJ2-7	TRBV6-1	many
TGTGCCAGCAGCTTGGCCGTCAGACAAGAGACCCAGTACTTC	CASSLAVRQETQYF	.	TRBJ2-5	TRBV5-6	few
TGTGCCAGCAGCCTCGGGGGAGAGCATGAGCAGTTCTTC	CASSLGGEHEQFF	.	TRBJ2-1	TRBV7-9	many
TGCAGTGCTAGAAACCTCTCTTCGGTGTTC	CSARNLSSVF	.	TRBJ2-7	TRBV20-1	many
TGTGCCAGCAGCCAAGCCGGGGGCCGGGTCCTAGGAGATCAGCCCCAGCATTTT	CASSQAGGRVLGDQPQHF	.	TRBJ1-5	TRBV3-1	.
TGCAGCGGCGTTAGGGGGGACACTGAAGCTTTCTTT	CSGVRGDTEAFF	.	TRBJ1-1	TRBV29-1	many
TGTGCCATCACCCGGGGGCGGGGAAGCACAGATACGCAGTATTTT	CAITRGRGSTDTQYF	.	TRBJ2-3	TRBV10-3	.
TGCGCCAGCAGCTTGCATCCCGGGACAGGGGGCTGGGACTATGGCTACACCTTC	CASSLHPGTGGWDYGYTF	TRBD1	TRBJ1-2	TRBV5-1	few
TGTGCCAGCAGCTTCAAGGGGGGGACAGACTACGAGCAGTACTTC	CASSFKGGTDYEQYF	.	TRBJ2-7	TRBV5-6	.
TGCGCCAGCAGCTTCATAGCACGGGGGAGGGCCACCGGGGAGCTGTTTTTT	CASSFIARGRATGELFF	TRBD2	TRBJ2-2	TRBV5-1	many